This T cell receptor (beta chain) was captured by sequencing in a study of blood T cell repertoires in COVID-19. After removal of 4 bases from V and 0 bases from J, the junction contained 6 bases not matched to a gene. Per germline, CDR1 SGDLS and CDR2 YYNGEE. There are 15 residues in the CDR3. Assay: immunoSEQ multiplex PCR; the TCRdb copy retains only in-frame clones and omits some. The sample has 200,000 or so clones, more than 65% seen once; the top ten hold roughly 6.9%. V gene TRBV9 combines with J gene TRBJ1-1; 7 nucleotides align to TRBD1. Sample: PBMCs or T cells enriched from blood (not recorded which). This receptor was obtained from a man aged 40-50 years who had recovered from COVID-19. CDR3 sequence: CASSSRQGMNTEAFF. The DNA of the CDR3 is TGTGCCAGCAGCTCCCGACAGGGAATGAACACTGAAGCTTTCTTT.